This T cell receptor (beta chain) was documented in a study of blood T cell repertoires in COVID-19. Study overall: Both acute and convalescent COVID-19 samples were obtained from the United States, Italy and Spain.

Losses at the gene ends were 4 bases for V and 1 base for J; bases not matched to a gene: 2. The germline gives CDR1 SGHRS, CDR2 YFSETQ. The CDR3 length is 14 residues. Assay used: immunoSEQ multiplex PCR; TCRdb lists only in-frame clones, some missing. The table has about 360,000 clones, 80% to 90% seen once. This TCR came from a young man who had recovered from COVID-19. The material sequenced was PBMCs or T cells enriched from blood (not recorded which). This chain uses TRBV5-1 with TRBJ1-1; 9 nucleotides line up with TRBD1. CDR3 protein: CASSEQGANTEAFF. The CDR3 bases are TGCGCCAGCAGCGAACAGGGGGCGAACACTGAAGCTTTCTTT.